What follows describes a single T cell receptor (beta chain). Its antigen is still unknown. The sample is drawn from a study of T cell responses to AZD1222 COVID-19 vaccine. Study-wide results and caveats: Without day 14 samples, only post-peak T cell repertoires were studied.

The V gene's germline CDR1 is SGHTA and CDR2 FQGNSA. This CDR3 region has 14 residues. Trimming took 5 bases from V and 8 from J, leaving 15 bases between them. The repertoire was sequenced with immunoSEQ multiplex PCR; TCRdb's copy has only in-frame clones and lacks some. The table records around 78,000 clones, around nine tenths of them present only once. The sequences come from peripheral blood, collected on day 0 of MenACWY control vaccination. The origin of this receptor is an adult in good health. The rearrangement links TRBV7-2 to TRBJ1-4; D unclear. The DNA for the CDR3 is TGTGCCAGCAGCCCACCCGGCGCGGCGGAAAAACTGTTTTTT. Translating gives CASSPPGAAEKLFF.